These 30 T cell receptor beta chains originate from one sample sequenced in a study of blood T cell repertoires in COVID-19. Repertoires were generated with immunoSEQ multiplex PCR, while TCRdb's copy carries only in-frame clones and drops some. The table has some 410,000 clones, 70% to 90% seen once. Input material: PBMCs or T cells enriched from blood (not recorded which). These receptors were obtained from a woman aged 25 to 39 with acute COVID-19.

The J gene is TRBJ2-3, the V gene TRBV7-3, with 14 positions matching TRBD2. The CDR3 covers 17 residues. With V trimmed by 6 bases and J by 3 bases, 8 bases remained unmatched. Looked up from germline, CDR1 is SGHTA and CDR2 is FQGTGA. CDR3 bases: TGTGCCAGCAGTCAGACTAGCGGGGGGGAGTTGACAGATACGCAGTATTTT. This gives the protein CASSQTSGGELTDTQYF.

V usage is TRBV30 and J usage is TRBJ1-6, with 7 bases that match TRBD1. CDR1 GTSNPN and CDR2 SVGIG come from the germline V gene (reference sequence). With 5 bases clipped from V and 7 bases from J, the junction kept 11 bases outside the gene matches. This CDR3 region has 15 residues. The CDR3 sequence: CAWARPDRENSPLHF. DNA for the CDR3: TGTGCCTGGGCCCGCCCAGACAGGGAAAATTCACCCCTCCACTTT. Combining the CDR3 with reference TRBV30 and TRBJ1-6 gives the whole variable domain SQTIHQWPATLVQPVGSPLSLECTVEGTSNPNLYWYRQAAGRGLQLLFYSVGIGQISSEVPQNLSASRPQDRQFILSSKKLLLSDSGFYLCAWARPDRENSPLHFGNGTRLTVT.

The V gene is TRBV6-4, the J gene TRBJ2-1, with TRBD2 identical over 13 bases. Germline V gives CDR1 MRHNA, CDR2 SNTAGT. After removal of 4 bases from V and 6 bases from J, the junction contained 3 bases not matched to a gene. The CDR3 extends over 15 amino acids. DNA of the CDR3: TGTGCCAGCAGTGTACTAGCGGGGGGGTCCAATGAGCAGTTCTTC. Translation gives CASSVLAGGSNEQFF.

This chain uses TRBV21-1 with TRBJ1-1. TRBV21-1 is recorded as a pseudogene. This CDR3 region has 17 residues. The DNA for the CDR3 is TGTGCCAGCAGCAACGACCCAGGGAGGAGGTTTAACACTGAAGCTTTCTTT. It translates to CASSNDPGRRFNTEAFF.

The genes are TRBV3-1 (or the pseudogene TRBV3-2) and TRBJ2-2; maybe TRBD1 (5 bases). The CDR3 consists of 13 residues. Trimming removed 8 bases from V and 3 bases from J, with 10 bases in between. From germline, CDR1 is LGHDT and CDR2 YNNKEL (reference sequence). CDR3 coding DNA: TGTGCCAGCCAAGGGGCGGACACCGGGGAGCTGTTTTTT. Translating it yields CASQGADTGELFF.

The CDR3, as DNA: TGTGCCAGCAGCCTGATCCCCGAGACTGAAGCTTTCTTT. Its translation: CASSLIPETEAFF. The V call is TRBV3-1 (or the pseudogene TRBV3-2), the J call TRBJ1-1; D gene unclear. Germline CDR1 reads LGHDT; CDR2 reads YNNKEL (reference sequence). The CDR3 contains 13 residues. Trimming removed 4 bases at V and 5 bases at J, with 11 bases between.

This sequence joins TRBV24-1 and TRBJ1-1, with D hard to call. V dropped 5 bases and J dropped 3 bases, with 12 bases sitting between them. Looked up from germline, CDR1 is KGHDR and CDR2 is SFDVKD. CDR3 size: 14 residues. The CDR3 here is CATSAGAGDTEAFF. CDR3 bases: TGTGCCACCAGTGCAGGCGCGGGCGACACTGAAGCTTTCTTT.

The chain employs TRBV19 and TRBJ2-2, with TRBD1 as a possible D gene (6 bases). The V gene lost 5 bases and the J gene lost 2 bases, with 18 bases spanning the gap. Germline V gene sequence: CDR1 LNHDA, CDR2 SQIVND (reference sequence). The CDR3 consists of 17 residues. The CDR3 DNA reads TGTGCCAGTAGTTCCCAAACTTTGGGGACAAACACCGGGGAGCTGTTTTTT. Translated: CASSSQTLGTNTGELFF.

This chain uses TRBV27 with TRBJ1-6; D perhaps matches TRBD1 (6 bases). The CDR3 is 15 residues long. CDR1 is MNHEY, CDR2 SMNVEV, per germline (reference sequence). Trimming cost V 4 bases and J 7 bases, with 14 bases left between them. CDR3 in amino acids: CASSSPGVRNSPLHF. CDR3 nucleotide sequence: TGTGCCAGCAGTTCCCCAGGGGTACGAAATTCACCCCTCCACTTT.

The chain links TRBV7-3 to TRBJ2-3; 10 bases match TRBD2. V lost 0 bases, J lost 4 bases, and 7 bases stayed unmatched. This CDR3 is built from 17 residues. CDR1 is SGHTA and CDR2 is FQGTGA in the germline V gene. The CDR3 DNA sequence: TGTGCCAGCAGCTTAACCCCTGGGACTAGCGATGCAGATACGCAGTATTTT. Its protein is CASSLTPGTSDADTQYF.

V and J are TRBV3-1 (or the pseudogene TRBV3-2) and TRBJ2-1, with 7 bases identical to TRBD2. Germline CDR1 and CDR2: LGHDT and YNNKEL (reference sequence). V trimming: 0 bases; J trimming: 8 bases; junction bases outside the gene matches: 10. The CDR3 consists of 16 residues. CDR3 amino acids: CASSQDLQPGGDEQFF. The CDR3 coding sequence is TGTGCCAGCAGCCAAGATTTACAGCCGGGAGGTGATGAGCAGTTCTTC.

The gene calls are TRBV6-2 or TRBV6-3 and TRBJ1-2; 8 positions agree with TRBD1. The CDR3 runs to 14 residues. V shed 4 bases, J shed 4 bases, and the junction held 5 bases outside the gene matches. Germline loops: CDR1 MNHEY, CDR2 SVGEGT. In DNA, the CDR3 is TGTGCCAGCAGTTCAGACAGGGGTACCTATGGCTACACCTTC. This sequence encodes CASSSDRGTYGYTF.

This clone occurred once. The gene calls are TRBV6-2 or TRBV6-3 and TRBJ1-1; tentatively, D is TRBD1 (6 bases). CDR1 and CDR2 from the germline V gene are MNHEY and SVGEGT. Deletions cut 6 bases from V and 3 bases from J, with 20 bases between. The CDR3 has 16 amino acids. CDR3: CASSRTGTREYTEAFF. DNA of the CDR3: TGTGCCAGCAGCCGTACAGGGACGAGGGAATACACTGAAGCTTTCTTT.

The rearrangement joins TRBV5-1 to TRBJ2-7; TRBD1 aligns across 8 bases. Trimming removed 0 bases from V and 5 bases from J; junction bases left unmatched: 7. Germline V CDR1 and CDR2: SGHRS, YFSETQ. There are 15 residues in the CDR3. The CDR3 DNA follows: TGCGCCAGCAGCTTGGCCCCGACAGGGGTTAACGAGCAGTACTTC. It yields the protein CASSLAPTGVNEQYF.

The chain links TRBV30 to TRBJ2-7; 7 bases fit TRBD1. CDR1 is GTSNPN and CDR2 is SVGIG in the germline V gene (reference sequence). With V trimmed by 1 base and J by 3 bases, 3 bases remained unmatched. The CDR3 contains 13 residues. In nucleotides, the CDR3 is TGTGCCTGGAGTGCCGGACAGGTCTACGAGCAGTACTTC. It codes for CAWSAGQVYEQYF.

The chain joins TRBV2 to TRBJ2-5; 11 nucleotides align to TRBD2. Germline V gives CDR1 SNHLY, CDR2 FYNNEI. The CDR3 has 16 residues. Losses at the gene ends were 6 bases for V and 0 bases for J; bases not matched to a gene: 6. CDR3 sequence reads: CASSASGGRYQETQYF. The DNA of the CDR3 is TGTGCCAGCAGCGCTAGCGGGGGGCGGTACCAAGAGACCCAGTACTTC.

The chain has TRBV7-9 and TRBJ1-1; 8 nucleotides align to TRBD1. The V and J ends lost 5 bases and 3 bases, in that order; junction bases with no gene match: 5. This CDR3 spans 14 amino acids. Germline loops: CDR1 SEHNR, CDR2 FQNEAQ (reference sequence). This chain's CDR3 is CASSPQGAHTEAFF. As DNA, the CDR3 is TGTGCCAGCAGCCCGCAGGGGGCTCACACTGAAGCTTTCTTT.

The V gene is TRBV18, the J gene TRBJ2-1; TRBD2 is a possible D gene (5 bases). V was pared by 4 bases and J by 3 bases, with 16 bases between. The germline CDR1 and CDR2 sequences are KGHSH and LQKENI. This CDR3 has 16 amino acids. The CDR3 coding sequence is TGTGCCAGCTCACTCTCAGCACTAGGGATCTACAATGAGCAGTTCTTC. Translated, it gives CASSLSALGIYNEQFF. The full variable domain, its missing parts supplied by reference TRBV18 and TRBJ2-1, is NAGVMQNPRHLVRRRGQEARLRCSPMKGHSHVYWYRQLPEEGLKFMVYLQKENIIDESGMPKERFSAEFPKEGPSILRIQQVVRGDSAAYFCASSLSALGIYNEQFFGPGTRLTVL.

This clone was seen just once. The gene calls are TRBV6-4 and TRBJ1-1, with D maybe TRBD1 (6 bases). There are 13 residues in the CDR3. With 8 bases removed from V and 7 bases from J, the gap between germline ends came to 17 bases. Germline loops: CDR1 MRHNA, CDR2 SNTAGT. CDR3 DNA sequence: TGTGCCAGCCACCCCGGACAGAATCATGAAGCTTTCTTT. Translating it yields CASHPGQNHEAFF.

In DNA, the CDR3 is TGTGCCAGCGGACAGGTCACGCGCGAGCAGTACTTC. Its protein is CASGQVTREQYF. The chain recombines TRBV28 with TRBJ2-7; 7 nucleotides match TRBD1. Germline V gene data show CDR1 as MDHEN and CDR2 as SYDVKM. This CDR3 region has 12 residues. J was trimmed by 6 bases and V by 8 bases; bases with no gene match: 7.

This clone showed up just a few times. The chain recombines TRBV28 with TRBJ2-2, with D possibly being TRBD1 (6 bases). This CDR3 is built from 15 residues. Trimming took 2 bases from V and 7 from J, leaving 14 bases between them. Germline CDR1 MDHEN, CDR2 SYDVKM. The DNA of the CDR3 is TGTGCCAGCAGTTTACTCCAGGGGCGGAACGGGGAGCTGTTTTTT. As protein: CASSLLQGRNGELFF.

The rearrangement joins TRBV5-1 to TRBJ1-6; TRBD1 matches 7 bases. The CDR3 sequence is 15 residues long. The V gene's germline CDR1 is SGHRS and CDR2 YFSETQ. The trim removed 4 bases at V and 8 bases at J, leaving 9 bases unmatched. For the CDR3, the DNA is TGCGCCAGCAGCACCCGACAGGGAGGAGATTCACCCCTCCACTTT. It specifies CASSTRQGGDSPLHF.

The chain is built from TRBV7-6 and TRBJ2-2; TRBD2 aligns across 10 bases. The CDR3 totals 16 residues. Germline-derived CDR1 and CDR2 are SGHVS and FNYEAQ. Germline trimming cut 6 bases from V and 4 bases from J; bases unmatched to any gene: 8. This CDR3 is CASSSPSGGPTGELFF. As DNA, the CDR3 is TGTGCCAGCAGTTCACCTAGCGGGGGACCCACCGGGGAGCTGTTTTTT.

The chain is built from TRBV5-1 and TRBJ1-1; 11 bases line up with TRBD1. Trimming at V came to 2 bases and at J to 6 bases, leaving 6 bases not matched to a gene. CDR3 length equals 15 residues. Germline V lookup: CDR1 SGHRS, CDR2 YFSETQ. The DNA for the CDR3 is TGCGCCAGCAGCTTTCAGGGGGACAGGGGGTCTGAAGCTTTCTTT. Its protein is CASSFQGDRGSEAFF.

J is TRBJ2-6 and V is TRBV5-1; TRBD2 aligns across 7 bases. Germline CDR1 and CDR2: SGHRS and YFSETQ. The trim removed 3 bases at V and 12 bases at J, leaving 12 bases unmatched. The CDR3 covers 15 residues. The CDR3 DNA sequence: TGCGCCAGCAGCTCTGGCGGGGGTCCCGAGAGCGTCCTGACTTTC. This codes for CASSSGGGPESVLTF.

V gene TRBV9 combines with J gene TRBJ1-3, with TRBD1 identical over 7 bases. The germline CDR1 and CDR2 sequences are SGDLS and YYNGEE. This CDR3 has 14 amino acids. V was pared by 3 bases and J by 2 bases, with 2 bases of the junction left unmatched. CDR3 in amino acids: CASSGQGTGNTIYF. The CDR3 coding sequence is TGTGCCAGCAGCGGACAGGGAACTGGAAACACCATATATTTT.

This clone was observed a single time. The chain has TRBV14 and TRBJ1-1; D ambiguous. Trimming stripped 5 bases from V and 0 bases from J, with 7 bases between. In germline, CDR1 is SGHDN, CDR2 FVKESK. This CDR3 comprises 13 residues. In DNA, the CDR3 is TGTGCCAGCAGCTACGACATGAACACTGAAGCTTTCTTT. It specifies CASSYDMNTEAFF.

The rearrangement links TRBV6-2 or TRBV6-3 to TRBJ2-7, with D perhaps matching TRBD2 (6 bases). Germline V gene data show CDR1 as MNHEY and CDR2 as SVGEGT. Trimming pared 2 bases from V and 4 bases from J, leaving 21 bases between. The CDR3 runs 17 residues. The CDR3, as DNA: TGTGCCAGCAGTTACCCCCGAGGACACGGAGGGGATTACGAGCAGTACTTC. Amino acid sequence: CASSYPRGHGGDYEQYF.

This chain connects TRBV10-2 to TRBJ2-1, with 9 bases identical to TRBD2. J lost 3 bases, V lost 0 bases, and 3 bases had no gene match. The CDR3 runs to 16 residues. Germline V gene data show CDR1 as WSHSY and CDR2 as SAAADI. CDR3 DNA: TGCGCCAGCAGTGAGTCGGCTAGCGGGGTCTACAATGAGCAGTTCTTC. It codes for CASSESASGVYNEQFF.

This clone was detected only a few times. The CDR3 is CASSPDREGEAFF. CDR3 bases: TGTGCCAGCAGCCCTGACAGGGAAGGTGAAGCTTTCTTT. V and J are TRBV9 and TRBJ1-1; 7 nucleotides agree with TRBD1. V shed 4 bases and J 7 bases; nucleotides not matched to a gene: 7. This CDR3 has 13 amino acids. Looked up from germline, CDR1 is SGDLS and CDR2 is YYNGEE.